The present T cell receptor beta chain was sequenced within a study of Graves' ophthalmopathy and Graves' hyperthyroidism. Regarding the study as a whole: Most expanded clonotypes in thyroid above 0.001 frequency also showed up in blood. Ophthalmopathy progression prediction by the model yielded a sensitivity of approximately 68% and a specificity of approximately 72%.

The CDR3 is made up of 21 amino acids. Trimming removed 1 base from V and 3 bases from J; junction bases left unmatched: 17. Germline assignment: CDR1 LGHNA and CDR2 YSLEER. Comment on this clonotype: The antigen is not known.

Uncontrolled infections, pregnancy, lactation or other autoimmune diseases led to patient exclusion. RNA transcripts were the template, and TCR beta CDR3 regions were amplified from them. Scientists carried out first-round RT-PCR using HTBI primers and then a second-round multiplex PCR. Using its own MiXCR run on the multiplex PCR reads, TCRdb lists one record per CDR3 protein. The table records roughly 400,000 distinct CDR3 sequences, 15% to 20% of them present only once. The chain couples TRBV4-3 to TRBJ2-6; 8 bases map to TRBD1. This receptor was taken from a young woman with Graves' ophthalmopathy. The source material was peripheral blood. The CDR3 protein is CASSQGGALDRVFVGANVLTF. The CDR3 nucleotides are TGCGCCAGCAGCCAAGGGGGGGCGTTGGACAGGGTGTTTGTTGGGGCCAACGTCCTGACTTTC.